Here is one T cell receptor beta chain with its context. Its cognate antigen is unknown. This specimen belongs to a study of T cell responses to AZD1222 COVID-19 vaccine. Whole-study results and caveats: Reports indicate that nearly half of spike-specific TCRs are directed at unmutated variant regions. An increase in Spike-specific TCR breadth and depth was observed after two AZD1222 doses. Spike was spanned by vaccine-associated CD4 TCRs, which were dominant at 160-218 and 743-854. Most donors were white British and more were female, and clonal diversity was possibly underestimated.

V shed 8 bases and J shed 1 base, with 20 bases lying between them. Germline V gene sequence: CDR1 SGHVS, CDR2 FNYEAQ. This CDR3 comprises 16 residues. The protocol was immunoSEQ multiplex PCR, while the TCRdb copy is restricted to in-frame clones and leaves out a portion. The sample comprises over 90,000 clones, roughly 91% of which are singletons, and about 5% rests with the top ten. Sample: peripheral blood, taken on day 0 of AZD1222 vaccination. The receptor was derived from an adult in good health. The chain combines TRBV7-6 with TRBJ2-5; perhaps TRBD1 as D (6 bases). CDR3 bases: TGTGCCAGCGGGCGCGTCGGACAGCATCTCCAAGAGACCCAGTACTTC. The encoded protein is CASGRVGQHLQETQYF.